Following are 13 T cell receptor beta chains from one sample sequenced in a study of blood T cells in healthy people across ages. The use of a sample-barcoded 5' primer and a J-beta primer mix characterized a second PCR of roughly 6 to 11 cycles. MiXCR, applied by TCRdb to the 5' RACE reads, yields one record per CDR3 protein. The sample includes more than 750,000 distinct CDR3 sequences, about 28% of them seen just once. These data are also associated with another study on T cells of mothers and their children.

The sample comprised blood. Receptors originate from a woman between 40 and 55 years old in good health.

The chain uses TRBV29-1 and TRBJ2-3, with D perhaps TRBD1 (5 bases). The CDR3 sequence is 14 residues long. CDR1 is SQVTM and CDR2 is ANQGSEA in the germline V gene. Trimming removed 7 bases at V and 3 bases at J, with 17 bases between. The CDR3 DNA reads TGCAGCGCTGACAGAATCGAACGGACAGATACGCAGTATTTT. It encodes CSADRIERTDTQYF.

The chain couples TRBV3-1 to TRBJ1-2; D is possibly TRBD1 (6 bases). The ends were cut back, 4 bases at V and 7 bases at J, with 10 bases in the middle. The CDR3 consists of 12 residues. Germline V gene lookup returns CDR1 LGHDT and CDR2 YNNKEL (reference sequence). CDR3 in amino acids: CASSLRQAGYTF. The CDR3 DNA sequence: TGTGCCAGCAGCCTCAGACAGGCTGGCTACACCTTC.

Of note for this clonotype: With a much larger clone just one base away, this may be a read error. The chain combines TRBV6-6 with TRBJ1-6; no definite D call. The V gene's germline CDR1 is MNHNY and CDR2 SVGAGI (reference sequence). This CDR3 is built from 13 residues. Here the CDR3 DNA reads TGTGCCATTGCATCTTCTGGAAATTCACCCCCCCACTTT. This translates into CAIASSGNSPPHF.

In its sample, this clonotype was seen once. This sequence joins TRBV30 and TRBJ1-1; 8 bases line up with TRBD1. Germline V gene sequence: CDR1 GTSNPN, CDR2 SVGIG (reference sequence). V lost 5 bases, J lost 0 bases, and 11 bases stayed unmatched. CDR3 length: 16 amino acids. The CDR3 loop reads CAWRDRNLLMNTEAFF. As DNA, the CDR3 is TGTGCCTGGCGGGACAGGAACCTTCTCATGAACACTGAAGCTTTCTTT.

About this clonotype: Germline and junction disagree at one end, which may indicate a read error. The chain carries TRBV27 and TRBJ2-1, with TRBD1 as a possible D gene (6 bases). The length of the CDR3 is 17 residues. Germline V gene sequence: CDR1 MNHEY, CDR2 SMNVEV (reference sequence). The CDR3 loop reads CASSLSPPGQVYNEQFF. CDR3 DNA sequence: TGTGCCAGCAGTCTATCCCCCCCGGGACAAGTATACAATGAGCAGTTCTTC.

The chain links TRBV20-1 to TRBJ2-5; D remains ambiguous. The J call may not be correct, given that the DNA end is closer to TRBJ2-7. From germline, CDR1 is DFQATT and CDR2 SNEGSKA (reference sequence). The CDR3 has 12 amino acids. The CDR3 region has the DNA TGCAGTGCTAGGGCCTCGAGGTACGAGCAGTACTTC. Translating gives CSARASRYEQYF.

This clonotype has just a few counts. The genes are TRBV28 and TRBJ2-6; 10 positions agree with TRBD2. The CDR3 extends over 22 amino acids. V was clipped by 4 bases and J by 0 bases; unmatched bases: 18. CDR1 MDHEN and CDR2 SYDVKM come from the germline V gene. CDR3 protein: CASSSPPAVSGGRFSGANVLTF. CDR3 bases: TGTGCCAGCAGTTCTCCCCCAGCAGTTAGCGGGGGGCGATTCTCTGGGGCCAACGTCCTGACTTTC.

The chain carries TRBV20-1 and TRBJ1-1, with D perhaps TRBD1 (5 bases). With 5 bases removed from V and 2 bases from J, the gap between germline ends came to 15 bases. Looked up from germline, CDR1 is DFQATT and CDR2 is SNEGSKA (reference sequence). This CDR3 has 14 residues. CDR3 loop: CSALPGGGNTEAFF. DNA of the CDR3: TGCAGTGCTCTCCCGGGGGGAGGAAACACTGAAGCTTTCTTT.

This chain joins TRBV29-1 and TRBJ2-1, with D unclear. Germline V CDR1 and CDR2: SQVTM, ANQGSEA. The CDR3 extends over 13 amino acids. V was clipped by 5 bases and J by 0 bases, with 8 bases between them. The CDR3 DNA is TGCAGCGTTCGGGTTACCTCCTACAATGAGCAGTTCTTC. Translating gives CSVRVTSYNEQFF.

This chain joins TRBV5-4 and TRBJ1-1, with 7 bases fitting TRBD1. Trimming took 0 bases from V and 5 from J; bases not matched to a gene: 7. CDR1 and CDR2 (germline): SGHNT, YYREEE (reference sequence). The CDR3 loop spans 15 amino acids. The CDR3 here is CASSLGTGAHTEAFF. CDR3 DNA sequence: TGTGCCAGCAGCTTGGGTACAGGGGCGCATACTGAAGCTTTCTTT.

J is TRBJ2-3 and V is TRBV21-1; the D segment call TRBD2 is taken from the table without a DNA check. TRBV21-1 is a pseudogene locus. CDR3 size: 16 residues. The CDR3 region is CASSRGFRPSTDTQYF. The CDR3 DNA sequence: TGTGCCAGCAGCAGGGGATTTAGACCCTCCACAGATACGCAGTATTTT.

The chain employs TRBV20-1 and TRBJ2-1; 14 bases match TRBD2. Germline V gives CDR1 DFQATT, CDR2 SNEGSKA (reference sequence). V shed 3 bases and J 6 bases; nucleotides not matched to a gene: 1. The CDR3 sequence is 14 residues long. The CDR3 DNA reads TGCAGTGCTAGCGGGACTAGCGGGGGCAATGAGCAGTTCTTC. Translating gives CSASGTSGGNEQFF.

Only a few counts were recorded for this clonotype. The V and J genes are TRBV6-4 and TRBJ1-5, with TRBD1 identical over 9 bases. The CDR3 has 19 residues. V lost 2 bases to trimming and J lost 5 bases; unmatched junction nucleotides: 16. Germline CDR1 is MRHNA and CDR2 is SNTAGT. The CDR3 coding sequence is TGTGCCAGCAGTGACCCAAGCTCCCGGGACAGGGTGGGAGATCAGCCCCAGCATTTT. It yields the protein CASSDPSSRDRVGDQPQHF.